The sequence of this TCR beta chain was determined in a study of blood T cell repertoires in COVID-19. For the study at large: Samples taken during acute and convalescent COVID-19 were collected in the United States, Italy and Spain.

Original data processing: How many nucleated cells were present was estimated from reference gene primer amplification. Libraries were prepared by immunoSEQ multiplex PCR; TCRdb keeps only in-frame clonotypes and omits some of them. The V and J calls and clone size come from that table; D and trimming were worked out from the DNA. The repertoire holds about 150,000 clones, 80% to 90% seen once, with approximately 3% in the top ten. Sequencing was carried out using peripheral blood. The receptor was derived from a woman aged 60-70 years with active COVID-19.

CDR3 nucleotide sequence: TGTGCCAGCAGCGTGGGACAGGCCTCCTCCTACGAGCAGTACTTC. It encodes CASSVGQASSYEQYF. This sequence joins TRBV9 and TRBJ2-7, with 8 bases fitting TRBD1. CDR1 and CDR2 (germline): SGDLS, YYNGEE. V dropped 2 bases and J dropped 0; count of bases not matched to a gene: 4. The CDR3 consists of 15 residues.